The source of this TCR beta chain is a study of cytomegalovirus exposure and HLA in healthy donors. General observations from the study: There were some V segments, including TRBV6-2 and TRBV6-3, excluded as indistinguishable.

PCR used 60 Vbeta primers and 13 Jbeta primers. Original methodology: The authors later counted approximately 80 million unique TCR beta chains, roughly 11 million of them shared. Data came from immunoSEQ multiplex PCR; TCRdb stores just in-frame clones and leaves some out. The DNA gave D and trimming, while V, J and clone size come from that table. Seen here are 150,000 to 200,000 clones, over 70% observed once, and the top ten hold 2.5% to 3.5%. Points on this clone: Its antigen is still unknown.

The V end lost 3 bases, the J end lost 1 base, and 16 bases lay between the germline ends. There are 16 residues in the CDR3. Germline values: CDR1 MNHNS, CDR2 SASEGT. Sequenced sample: PBMCs. This receptor was taken from a woman between 50 and 59 years old in good health and CMV-seropositive. The J gene is TRBJ2-7, the V gene TRBV6-1; D is perhaps TRBD1 (6 bases). CDR3 nucleotides: TGTGCCAGCAGTGACTTGGGGGCCGTACGATCCTACGAGCAGTACTTC. It codes for CASSDLGAVRSYEQYF.